This T cell receptor (beta chain) came from a study of CD4 T cells in relation to SARS-CoV-2 and coronaviruses. Data came from immunoSEQ multiplex PCR; TCRdb stores just in-frame clones and leaves some out. Of fewer than 20,000 clones detected, approximately 80% appear once; the ten largest clones hold 15% to 20%. Findings and caveats of the study: This crossreactivity analysis covered spike protein alone, no other viral proteins.

The V segment lost 0 bases and the J segment 2 bases; nucleotides outside the gene matches: 5. CDR1 is SGHNT, CDR2 YYREEE, per germline (reference sequence). This CDR3 contains 16 residues. CD4+ T cells from unexposed donors were obtained before the COVID-19 pandemic (2011-2018). Isolation of CD4+ T cells took place after about 10 days in culture. Testing used SARS-CoV-2 S/N and four cold-coronavirus spikes on unexposed-donor CD4+ T cells, cells permitting. Worth noting for this clone: Antigen unknown.

This TCR was sampled from a human donor in good health. The sample consisted of CD4+ T cells from PBMCs, cultured in vitro. This chain joins TRBV5-4 and TRBJ2-7; 10 bases map to TRBD2. The CDR3: CASSLAPSGSPYEQYF. As DNA, the CDR3 is TGTGCCAGCAGCTTGGCCCCTAGCGGGAGTCCCTACGAGCAGTACTTC.